A single sample gave rise to the 10 T cell receptor beta chains below, sequenced in a study of blood T cell repertoires in COVID-19. The protocol was immunoSEQ multiplex PCR, while the TCRdb copy is restricted to in-frame clones and leaves out a portion. Altogether 150,000 or so clones are present, approximately 80% being singletons, with the ten largest covering 8% to 13%. The specimen was PBMCs or T cells enriched from blood (not recorded which). The source is a man aged 45-60 years who had recovered from COVID-19.

Regarding this clone: This CDR3 is also generated by other DNA sequences in the sample. This chain links TRBV12-3 or TRBV12-4 with TRBJ2-1; 7 nucleotides agree with TRBD1. The CDR3 loop spans 12 amino acids. V lost 6 bases to trimming and J lost 7 bases; unmatched junction nucleotides: 3. The CDR3 DNA reads as TGTGCCAGCAGCCTGACAGGGAATGAGCAGTTCTTC. It yields the protein CASSLTGNEQFF.

The V and J genes are TRBV5-1 and TRBJ2-5; possibly TRBD1 for D (6 bases). Per the germline V gene, CDR1 is SGHRS and CDR2 is YFSETQ. V was trimmed by 1 base and J by 2 bases, leaving 15 bases between them. This CDR3 has 16 amino acids. In DNA form, the CDR3 reads TGCGCCAGCAGCTTGTTCACGCAGGGGCTACAAGAGACCCAGTACTTC. This encodes CASSLFTQGLQETQYF. Variable domain in full (rest from reference TRBV5-1 and TRBJ2-5): KAGVTQTPRYLIKTRGQQVTLSCSPISGHRSVSWYQQTPGQGLQFLFEYFSETQRNKGNFPGRFSGRQFSNSRSEMNVSTLELGDSALYLCASSLFTQGLQETQYFGPGTRLLVL.

The count of this clone is one. The chain is built from TRBV4-1 and TRBJ1-3, with D possibly being TRBD1 (6 bases). The CDR3 length is 18 residues. Germline CDR1 is MGHRA and CDR2 is YSYEKL. Trimming left V 0 bases short and J 0 bases short, with 15 bases between. The DNA of the CDR3 is TGCGCCAGCAGCCAAGATCAGCCCAGGGGAAACTCTGGAAACACCATATATTTT. This sequence encodes CASSQDQPRGNSGNTIYF.

The CDR3 loop reads CATSGAGGGGEKLFF. CDR3 nucleotides: TGTGCCACCAGTGGGGCCGGGGGAGGAGGTGAAAAACTGTTTTTT. The genes are TRBV24-1 and TRBJ1-4, with a possible D match to TRBD1 (5 bases). The CDR3 sequence is 15 residues long. Trimming left V 5 bases short and J 7 bases short, with 16 bases between. CDR1 is KGHDR, CDR2 SFDVKD, per germline.

The chain carries TRBV7-2 and TRBJ2-5; 13 nucleotides line up with TRBD2. After removal of 2 bases from V and 3 bases from J, the junction contained 3 bases not matched to a gene. CDR1 and CDR2 from the germline V gene are SGHTA and FQGNSA. This CDR3 is 16 amino acids long. The CDR3 DNA follows: TGTGCCAGCAGCTTAAGGGGGACTAGCGGGGAAGAGACCCAGTACTTC. This codes for CASSLRGTSGEETQYF.

V is TRBV5-1 and J is TRBJ2-2; a weak D match, TRBD1 (5 bases). In germline, CDR1 is SGHRS, CDR2 YFSETQ. Trimming pared 6 bases from V and 4 bases from J, leaving 13 bases between. The length of the CDR3 is 14 residues. The chain's CDR3 is CASNAQGPTGELFF. Written as DNA, the CDR3 is TGCGCCAGCAATGCCCAGGGCCCCACCGGGGAGCTGTTTTTT.

The table lists this clone with a count of one. This chain joins TRBV10-3 and TRBJ2-1; 11 bases map to TRBD2. Germline CDR1 reads ENHRY; CDR2 reads SYGVKD. The CDR3 is 15 residues long. With V trimmed by 8 bases and J by 6 bases, 9 bases remained unmatched. The CDR3: CAIRGTSGRANEQFF. Here the CDR3 DNA reads TGTGCCATCCGGGGAACTAGCGGGAGAGCCAATGAGCAGTTCTTC.

The chain employs TRBV7-2 and TRBJ2-5, with D tentatively TRBD1 (6 bases). Trimming left V 5 bases short and J 7 bases short, with 17 bases between. This CDR3 has 14 residues. The germline V gene encodes CDR1 SGHTA and CDR2 FQGNSA. The CDR3 DNA reads as TGTGCCAGCAGCCCAGCCTCAGGGGTGAGGACCCAGTACTTC. As protein: CASSPASGVRTQYF.

The chain employs TRBV5-1 and TRBJ2-5, with D perhaps TRBD1 (6 bases). The germline CDR1 and CDR2 sequences are SGHRS and YFSETQ. CDR3 length equals 14 residues. Trimming removed 0 bases at V and 5 bases at J, with 11 bases between. This CDR3 reads CASSLGYRVETQYF. Here the CDR3 DNA reads TGCGCCAGCAGCTTGGGGTACAGGGTGGAGACCCAGTACTTC.

This chain connects TRBV21-1 to TRBJ2-1; the D segment call TRBD1 is taken from the table without a DNA check. TRBV21-1 is recorded as a pseudogene. The CDR3 sequence is 13 residues long. The CDR3 DNA reads TGTGCCAGCAGCAAGGGACAATCCAATGAGCAGTTCTTC. It translates to CASSKGQSNEQFF.